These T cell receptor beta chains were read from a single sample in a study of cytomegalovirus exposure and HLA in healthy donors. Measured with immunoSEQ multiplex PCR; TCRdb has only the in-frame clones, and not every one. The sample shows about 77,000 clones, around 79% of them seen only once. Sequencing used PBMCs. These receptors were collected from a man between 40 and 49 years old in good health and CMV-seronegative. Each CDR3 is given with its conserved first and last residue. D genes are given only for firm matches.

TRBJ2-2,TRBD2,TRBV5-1,TGCGCCAGCAGCTTGATGAGGGGCGTCCTAGCGGGAGGAGTTGGCACCGGGGAGCTGTTTTTT,CASSLMRGVLAGGVGTGELFF
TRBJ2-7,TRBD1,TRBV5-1,TGCGCCAGCAGCTTGACAGGGGGCGAGGTAAACGAGCAGTACTTC,CASSLTGGEVNEQYF
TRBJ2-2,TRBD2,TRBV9,TGTGCCAGCAGCATGGGACTAGCGGGAGCCGCCGGGGAGCTGTTTTTT,CASSMGLAGAAGELFF
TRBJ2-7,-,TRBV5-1,TGCGCCAGCAGGCGGGACGGGTCCTCCTACGAGCAGTACTTC,CASRRDGSSYEQYF
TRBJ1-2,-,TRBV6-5,TGTGCCAGCAGTTACTACAGGGATACTAACTATGGCTACACCTTC,CASSYYRDTNYGYTF
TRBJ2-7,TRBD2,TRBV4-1,TGCGCCAGCAGCCAAGATACTAGCGGGAGTTGGAACGAGCAGTACTTC,CASSQDTSGSWNEQYF
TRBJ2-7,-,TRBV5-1,TGCGCCAGCAGACTTGACTGGAACTACGAGCAGTACTTC,CASRLDWNYEQYF
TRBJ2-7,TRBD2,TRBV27,TGTGCCAGCTCCCGGGGGGGGACCTACGAGCAGTACTTC,CASSRGGTYEQYF
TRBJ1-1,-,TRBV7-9,TGTGCCAGCAGTTCGAAAGGAGGGTGGAGTGCTTTCTTT,CASSSKGGWSAFF
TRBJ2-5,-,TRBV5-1,TGCGCCAGCAGCACCTCAGGGGTTTGGCAAGAGACCCAGTACTTC,CASSTSGVWQETQYF
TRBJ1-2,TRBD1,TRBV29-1,TGCAGCGGTCGAGAACAGGGGGCAAACTATGGCTACACCTTC,CSGREQGANYGYTF
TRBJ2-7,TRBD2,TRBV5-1,TGCGCCAGCAGCTTGGCTGGAGCGGGAGGATCCTACGAGCAGTACTTC,CASSLAGAGGSYEQYF
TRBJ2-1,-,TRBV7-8,TGTGCCACCAGGGGAGGGACTTACAATGAGCAGTTCTTC,CATRGGTYNEQFF
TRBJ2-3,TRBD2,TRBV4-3,TGCGCCAGCAGCTTCGGACTAGCGGGAGATACGCAGTATTTT,CASSFGLAGDTQYF
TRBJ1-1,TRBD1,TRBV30,TGTGCCTGGAGTGGAGGCAGGGGGCAGGTGAACACTGAAGCTTTCTTT,CAWSGGRGQVNTEAFF
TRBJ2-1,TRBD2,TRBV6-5,TGTGCCAGCAGTTACGGGACTAGCGGGGGTCGCGAGCAGTTCTTC,CASSYGTSGGREQFF
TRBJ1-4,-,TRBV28,TGTGCCAGCAGTTTGAACGGGGGGGATGAAAAACTGTTTTTT,CASSLNGGDEKLFF
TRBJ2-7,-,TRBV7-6,TGTGCCAGCAGCTTACAGAGACAGAATACCTACGAGCAGTACTTC,CASSLQRQNTYEQYF